This T cell receptor beta chain emerged from a study of cytomegalovirus exposure and HLA in healthy donors. Whole-study context: Unique TCR beta sequences numbering around 110 million came from 150 million to 200 million T cells in an earlier analysis. Notes on the study in general: A later analysis showed HLA-associated TCR beta chains outstripping equally common others in clonal expansion. The study listed approximately 160 cytomegalovirus-associated TCR beta chains.

As regards this clone: The antigen is unknown.

Primers: 60 Vbeta forward and 13 Jbeta reverse. Sequenced by immunoSEQ multiplex PCR; TCRdb stores in-frame clones only, minus some. The sample has 150,000 to 200,000 clones; about 75% are singletons. Germline V gene data show CDR1 as SNHLY and CDR2 as FYNNEI. V lost 4 bases, J lost 4 bases, and 6 bases stayed unmatched. CDR3 length equals 16 residues. The sequenced material came from PBMCs. The chain has TRBV2 and TRBJ2-1; 11 nucleotides match TRBD2. This clonotype was sampled from a man in his forties in good health and CMV-seropositive. Written as DNA, the CDR3 is TGTGCCAGCAGTGTGTCCGGGACTAGCGGATACAATGAGCAGTTCTTC. It is translated as CASSVSGTSGYNEQFF.